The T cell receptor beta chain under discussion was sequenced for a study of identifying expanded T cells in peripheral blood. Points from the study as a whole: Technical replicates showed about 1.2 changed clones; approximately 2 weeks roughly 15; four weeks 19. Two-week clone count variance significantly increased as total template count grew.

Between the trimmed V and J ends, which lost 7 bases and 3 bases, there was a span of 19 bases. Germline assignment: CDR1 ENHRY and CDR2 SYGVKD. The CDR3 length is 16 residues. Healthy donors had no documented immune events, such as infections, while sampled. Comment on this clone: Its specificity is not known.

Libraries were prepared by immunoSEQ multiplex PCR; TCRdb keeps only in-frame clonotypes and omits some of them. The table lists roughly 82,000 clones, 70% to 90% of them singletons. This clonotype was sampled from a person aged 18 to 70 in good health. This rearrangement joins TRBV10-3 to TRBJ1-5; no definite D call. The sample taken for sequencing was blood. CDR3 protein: CAIIAPTVEVNQPQHF. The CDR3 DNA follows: TGTGCCATCATAGCGCCAACGGTAGAAGTCAATCAGCCCCAGCATTTT.